The rows below give T cell receptor beta chains drawn from one sample of a study of blood T cell repertoires in COVID-19. Assay: immunoSEQ multiplex PCR; the TCRdb copy retains only in-frame clones and omits some. The sample has about 140,000 clones, over 60% seen once. What was sequenced was peripheral blood. These receptors were taken from a woman aged 45-59 years with active or convalescent COVID-19. CDR3s include the opening cysteine and the closing phenylalanine or tryptophan. A D gene is named only where the DNA matches it firmly. Clone size is given for some rows only: seen once, a few or many times, or a class if the clone is expanded.

13 TRBJ1-1 TRBV3-1/TRBV3-2 . . TGTGCCAGCAGCCTGAGAACAGGGACTGAAGCTTTCTTT CASSLRTGTEAFF
18 TRBJ1-5 TRBV28 . TRBD1 TGTGCCAGCAGTTTATGGACCCTCCGGGACAGGGCGGAACAGCCCCAGCATTTT CASSLWTLRDRAEQPQHF
14 TRBJ2-3 TRBV4-2 . . TGTGCCAGCAGCCAAGCAAGGGGTATAGATACGCAGTATTTT CASSQARGIDTQYF
14 TRBJ1-2 TRBV9 few TRBD1 TGTGCCAGCAGCATGGGACAGAGTACGGTTGGCTACACCTTC CASSMGQSTVGYTF
14 TRBJ1-6 TRBV3-1/TRBV3-2 . TRBD1 TGTGCCAGCAGCAGGACAGGGCGAAATTCACCCCTCCACTTT CASSRTGRNSPLHF
17 TRBJ2-7 TRBV5-1 . TRBD1 TGCGCCAGCAGCTTGAGCCCGGCAGGGGGTACCTCCTACGAGCAGTACTTC CASSLSPAGGTSYEQYF
13 TRBJ1-1 TRBV6-6 . . TGTGCCAGCAGACCCGGGTCGAACACTGAAGCTTTCTTT CASRPGSNTEAFF
11 TRBJ1-1 TRBV20-1 . . TGCAGTGCCGGACAGAACACTGAAGCTTTCTTT CSAGQNTEAFF
13 TRBJ1-4 TRBV6-5 once . TGTGCCAGCAGTTTGGCGACAGGTGAAAAACTGTTTTTT CASSLATGEKLFF
14 TRBJ1-2 TRBV19 . TRBD1 TGTGCCAGTAGTTTGACAGGGGAGGGCTATGGCTACACCTTC CASSLTGEGYGYTF
14 TRBJ2-3 TRBV7-2 few . TGTGCCAGCAGCGTTTGGCAGGGCACAGATACGCAGTATTTT CASSVWQGTDTQYF
17 TRBJ1-2 TRBV14 . TRBD1 TGTGCCAGCAGCCAGTCCGGGACAGGCCTCACTAACTATGGCTACACCTTC CASSQSGTGLTNYGYTF
16 TRBJ1-3 TRBV5-5 . . TGTGCCAGCAGCTTGTATTTTCCCGTCTCTGGAAACACCATATATTTT CASSLYFPVSGNTIYF